A single sample gave rise to the 24 T cell receptor beta chains below, sequenced in a study of blood T cells in healthy people across ages. Next came a second PCR, run for roughly 6 to 11 cycles, which used a sample-barcoded 5' primer along with a J-beta primer mix. MiXCR, run by TCRdb on the 5' RACE reads, gives a single entry per CDR3 protein. The repertoire holds 600,000 or so distinct CDR3 sequences, around 20% seen once, with approximately 3.6% in the top ten. What was sequenced was blood. Every receptor here comes from a man aged 65 to 79 in good health.

This rearrangement joins TRBV4-3 to TRBJ1-5; D unresolved. CDR3 size: 16 residues. With 2 bases removed from V and 0 bases from J, the gap between germline ends came to 11 bases. Germline V gene data show CDR1 as LGHNA and CDR2 as YSLEER. The CDR3 here is CASSQSYLVSNQPQHF. Written as DNA, the CDR3 is TGCGCCAGCAGCCAATCATACTTAGTTAGCAATCAGCCCCAGCATTTT.

On this clonotype itself: A much larger clonotype is one base distant, so this may be a read error. This chain connects TRBV28 to TRBJ2-5, with no clear D. Looked up from germline, CDR1 is MDHEN and CDR2 is SYDVKM. V was pared by 5 bases and J by 6 bases, with 13 bases between. This CDR3 comprises 13 residues. CDR3: CASSSPERQTQYF. The CDR3 nucleotides read TGTGCCAGCAGTAGCCCTGAGCGACAGACCCAGTACTTC.

The chain links TRBV5-1 to TRBJ1-1, with 7 bases that match TRBD1. The CDR3 is made up of 15 amino acids. Germline CDR1 SGHRS, CDR2 YFSETQ. With 0 bases clipped from V and 9 bases from J, the junction kept 11 bases outside the gene matches. The chain's CDR3 is CASSLGGGTDLKAFF. In DNA form, the CDR3 reads TGCGCCAGCAGCTTGGGGGGCGGGACAGACCTTAAAGCTTTCTTT.

This clonotype was recorded at least ten times. The rearrangement links TRBV18 to TRBJ2-1; 9 bases match TRBD2. This CDR3 region has 18 residues. V shed 7 bases, J shed 8 bases, and the junction held 21 bases outside the gene matches. Germline V gene lookup returns CDR1 KGHSH and CDR2 LQKENI. The CDR3 region has the DNA TGTGCCAGCTTTCCCGCGATCTCGGGTAGCGGGAGATCAGATGAGCAGTTCTTC. Its protein product is CASFPAISGSGRSDEQFF.

The V and J genes are TRBV4-1 and TRBJ1-5; the match to TRBD1 covers 11 bases. V lost 0 bases and J lost 7; bases outside the gene matches: 8. This CDR3 has 17 amino acids. Germline V gene lookup returns CDR1 MGHRA and CDR2 YSYEKL. The CDR3, as DNA: TGCGCCAGCAGCCAAGAAAGGACAGGGGGCGAGGGACAGCCCCAGCATTTT. Protein sequence: CASSQERTGGEGQPQHF.

This clonotype was seen at least ten times. This CDR3 is CASSDRLNIQYF. CDR3 DNA sequence: TGTGCCAGCAGTGACAGGTTAAACATTCAGTACTTC. The chain has TRBV2 and TRBJ2-4, with no clear D. Germline V CDR1 and CDR2: SNHLY, FYNNEI. CDR3 length: 12 residues. V dropped 3 bases and J dropped 6 bases, with 6 bases sitting between them.

This clonotype was counted a few times. The chain carries TRBV12-3 or TRBV12-4 and TRBJ2-7, with D perhaps TRBD1 (6 bases). The CDR3 runs to 14 residues. Trimming shortened V by 7 bases and J by 1 base, and 14 bases separated the two germline ends. CDR3 sequence reads: CASNQGTKSYEQYF. The CDR3 DNA follows: TGTGCCAGCAACCAGGGGACCAAATCCTACGAGCAGTACTTC.

V and J are TRBV29-1 and TRBJ2-2, with TRBD2 matching 8 bases. Looked up from germline, CDR1 is SQVTM and CDR2 is ANQGSEA. The CDR3 runs 14 residues. Unmatched junction bases numbered 7, after V lost 6 bases and J lost 4 bases. CDR3 in DNA: TGCAGCGTAACTAGCGGAAGGGTCACCGGGGAGCTGTTTTTT. It specifies CSVTSGRVTGELFF.

This clonotype has a handful of counts. The gene calls are TRBV7-2 and TRBJ2-4; weak D call: TRBD1 (5 bases). Germline CDR1 is SGHTA and CDR2 is FQGNSA. The V gene lost 4 bases and the J gene lost 9 bases, with 25 bases spanning the gap. The CDR3 is made up of 17 amino acids. The CDR3 sequence: CASSSLAGPHSPGIQYF. In DNA form, the CDR3 reads TGTGCCAGCAGCTCCCTGGCAGGGCCACATAGCCCGGGCATTCAGTACTTC.

The V and J genes are TRBV24-1 and TRBJ2-7; D remains ambiguous. Germline values: CDR1 KGHDR, CDR2 SFDVKD. V was shortened by 5 bases and J by 6 bases, with 7 bases between the two germline ends. CDR3 length: 11 amino acids. This CDR3 reads CATSVGSEQYF. DNA of the CDR3: TGTGCCACCAGTGTAGGGTCCGAGCAGTACTTC.

The V call is TRBV6-1, the J call TRBJ1-5; 9 nucleotides match TRBD1. The ends lost 11 bases at V and 4 bases at J; junction bases unmatched: 9. Per germline, CDR1 MNHNS and CDR2 SASEGT. This CDR3 comprises 14 residues. The CDR3 nucleotides are TGTGCCGCTAGGGCACAGGGGGCAAATCAGCCCCAGCATTTT. Translation: CAARAQGANQPQHF.

A word on this clonotype: At one end the junction does not follow the germline gene, possibly because of a read error. The chain employs TRBV4-3 and TRBJ2-5; D is unclear. Looked up from germline, CDR1 is LGHNA and CDR2 is YSLEER. CDR3 length: 15 amino acids. Here the CDR3 DNA reads TGCACCAGCAGCCAAGAACCCAGCCCACAAGAGACCCAGTACTTC. It is translated as CTSSQEPSPQETQYF.

CDR3 coding DNA: TGTGCCAGCAGTTACGTTCAGGGCAACCAGGGGACGCAGTATTTT. It yields the protein CASSYVQGNQGTQYF. The J gene is TRBJ2-3, the V gene TRBV6-5; D is perhaps TRBD1 (6 bases). Germline V lookup: CDR1 MNHEY, CDR2 SVGAGI. V was shortened by 2 bases and J by 9 bases, with 18 bases between the two germline ends. The CDR3 is 15 residues long.

This clonotype was seen a handful of times. The chain is built from TRBV5-1 and TRBJ2-7; D not resolved. V dropped 0 bases and J dropped 2 bases, with 9 bases sitting between them. CDR1 is SGHRS and CDR2 is YFSETQ in the germline V gene. The CDR3 extends over 14 amino acids. CDR3 sequence (DNA): TGCGCCAGCAGCTTGGACTCTACGGCCTACGAGCAGTACTTC. This translates into CASSLDSTAYEQYF.

Concerning this clonotype itself: A junction boundary mismatches the germline segment, possibly from a read error. V usage is TRBV9 and J usage is TRBJ2-5, with D perhaps TRBD1 (6 bases). The J call may be wrong; the DNA end is better matched by TRBJ2-1. The CDR3 totals 14 residues. Germline V CDR1 and CDR2: SGDLS, YYNGEE. The CDR3 region is CASSVEQGYNEQFF. The CDR3 DNA reads as TGTGCCAGCAGCGTAGAACAGGGATACAATGAACAGTTCTTC.

The V gene is TRBV6-2 or TRBV6-3, the J gene TRBJ2-1, with 7 bases fitting TRBD1. The CDR3 covers 14 residues. Germline CDR1 and CDR2: MNHEY and SVGEGT. The trim removed 4 bases at V and 8 bases at J, leaving 8 bases unmatched. CDR3 nucleotide sequence: TGTGCCAGCAGTTCCCCGACAGGGAACGATGAGCAGTTCTTC. Translating gives CASSSPTGNDEQFF.

Only a few counts were recorded for this clonotype. One end of the junction varies from germline; a read error may be responsible. This chain joins TRBV20-1 and TRBJ2-5; the match to TRBD1 covers 10 bases. Germline CDR1 is DFQATT and CDR2 is SNEGSKA (reference sequence). There are 14 residues in the CDR3. The CDR3 region is CSAPGQGGQETRYF. In nucleotides, the CDR3 is TGCAGTGCTCCTGGACAGGGGGGGCAAGAGACCCGGTACTTC.

The rearrangement links TRBV5-1 to TRBJ2-3; TRBD2 is a possible D gene (6 bases). V was trimmed by 4 bases and J by 5 bases, leaving 17 bases between them. This CDR3 spans 15 amino acids. CDR1 is SGHRS and CDR2 is YFSETQ in the germline V gene. CDR3 sequence (DNA): TGCGCCAGCAGCCTCCTGACTAGTAAATTAGATACGCAGTATTTT. Protein: CASSLLTSKLDTQYF.

In its sample, this clonotype was seen a few times. The chain combines TRBV20-1 with TRBJ2-1; TRBD2 matches at 8 bases. TRBJ2-7 matches the DNA end more closely, so the J call is doubtful. The CDR3 sequence is 13 residues long. The germline V gene encodes CDR1 DFQATT and CDR2 SNEGSKA (reference sequence). CDR3 region: CSAPREAGNEQYF. Written as DNA, the CDR3 is TGCAGTGCACCGCGGGAGGCCGGAAACGAGCAGTACTTC.

This clonotype was observed at least ten times. The chain uses TRBV6-5 and TRBJ2-4; D is unclear. Trimming shortened V by 2 bases and J by 4 bases, and 9 bases separated the two germline ends. The V gene's germline CDR1 is MNHEY and CDR2 SVGAGI. This CDR3 spans 14 amino acids. The CDR3 DNA reads TGTGCCAGCAGTTACGACATTTCGAAAAACATTCAGTACTTC. It codes for CASSYDISKNIQYF.

A few counts support this clonotype. J is TRBJ1-4 and V is TRBV29-1; tentative D call: TRBD1 (5 bases). V dropped 7 bases and J dropped 7 bases, with 22 bases sitting between them. The germline V gene has CDR1 SQVTM and CDR2 ANQGSEA. The CDR3 spans 15 residues. The CDR3, as DNA: TGCAGCGCCCAAACCGGGACGCACGGAAGTGAAAAACTGTTTTTT. As protein: CSAQTGTHGSEKLFF.

This chain links TRBV6-2 or TRBV6-3 with TRBJ2-7, with TRBD2 identical over 11 bases. The CDR3 spans 13 residues. Germline-derived CDR1 and CDR2 are MNHEY and SVGEGT. V lost 10 bases and J lost 5; bases outside the gene matches: 7. The CDR3 nucleotides read TGTGCCACCACTAGCGGGAGCAACCACGAGCAGTACTTC. It yields the protein CATTSGSNHEQYF.

This clonotype has more than one count but fewer than ten. This chain uses TRBV10-3 with TRBJ1-5, with a weak D call TRBD1 (6 bases). The germline CDR1 and CDR2 sequences are ENHRY and SYGVKD. The CDR3 extends over 15 amino acids. The V gene lost 2 bases and the J gene lost 2 bases, with 10 bases spanning the gap. In nucleotides, the CDR3 is TGTGCCATCAGTGAGACGGGGGCGCGCAATCAGCCCCAGCATTTT. Amino acids: CAISETGARNQPQHF.

This clonotype was observed a few times. J is TRBJ2-3 and V is TRBV28; D possibly corresponds to TRBD2 (6 bases). The CDR3 runs to 16 residues. Trimming took 2 bases from V and 2 from J, leaving 14 bases between them. Germline lookup yields CDR1 MDHEN and CDR2 SYDVKM. CDR3 sequence reads: CASSLRGGTYTDTQYF. DNA for the CDR3: TGTGCCAGCAGTTTACGGGGCGGGACGTACACAGATACGCAGTATTTT.